The clone carrying this T cell receptor (beta chain) was counted between two and nine times. The target antigen is unknown. The data stem from a study of read filtering for tumor transcriptome and immune sequencing. Study at large: The cohort had approximately 16 men and over twelve women aged roughly 47 to 90, mean roughly 66 years. IR-seq gave about 4 to 10.27 million TCR reads per sample; RNA-seq gave roughly 80 to 1,300. DNase treatment preceded whole-transcriptome library preparation.

This CDR3 has 17 residues. Unmatched junction bases numbered 16, after V lost 4 bases and J lost 6 bases. Germline-derived CDR1 and CDR2 are SGHAT and FQDESV (reference sequence). Molecular barcoded adaptors covering alpha/delta and beta/gamma chains were used on about 0.4 ug RNA. TCRdb reprocessed the reads with MiXCR, giving one entry per CDR3 protein. The table includes about 10,000 distinct CDR3 sequences, roughly 15% detected once. Study findings and constraints: Approximately 82% of IR-seq clonotypes had one read, totaling approximately 3.3% of reads; RNA-seq: approximately 75% and 45%.

The chain employs TRBV11-1 and TRBJ2-3; 7 nucleotides match TRBD2. Sequenced sample: a population of CD138-negative cells sorted from bone marrow. This TCR was sampled from a donor aged 40 or over with multiple myeloma. The DNA of the CDR3 is TGTGCCAGCAGCTCGACCCTCGGGGCGGGAGTATCGGATACGCAGTATTTT. It translates to CASSSTLGAGVSDTQYF. The full variable domain, completed using reference TRBV11-1 and TRBJ2-3, is EAEVAQSPRYKITEKSQAVAFWCDPISGHATLYWYRQILGQGPELLVQFQDESVVDDSQLPKDRFSAERLKGVDSTLKIQPAELGDSAMYLCASSSTLGAGVSDTQYFGPGTRLTVL.